This TCR beta chain was captured by sequencing in a study of blood T cell repertoires in COVID-19. Study-level information: From the United States, Italy and Spain came samples of acute and convalescent COVID-19. Nucleic acid was either cDNA or gDNA, and it came from T cells, B-cell-depleted T cells, or PBMCs.

Trimming took off 2 bases at V and 2 bases at J, with 12 bases between the two ends. The CDR3 totals 15 residues. Germline assignment: CDR1 KGHSH and CDR2 LQKENI. In the original analysis: Researchers report that nucleated cell counts were estimated from reference gene primer amplification. The table came from immunoSEQ multiplex PCR; TCRdb's copy has only in-frame clones and leaves some out. D and trimming come from the DNA, and the V and J calls and clone size come from that table. The sample lists about 150,000 clones; over 60% were seen once. This rearrangement joins TRBV18 to TRBJ2-5; unclear D gene. The sequencing input was peripheral blood. The receptor was derived from a man older than 75 with acute or convalescent COVID-19. CDR3 DNA sequence: TGTGCCAGCTCACCAGGTGGCAGTATACAAGAGACCCAGTACTTC. Protein: CASSPGGSIQETQYF. The full variable domain, rest sourced from reference TRBV18 and TRBJ2-5, is NAGVMQNPRHLVRRRGQEARLRCSPMKGHSHVYWYRQLPEEGLKFMVYLQKENIIDESGMPKERFSAEFPKEGPSILRIQQVVRGDSAAYFCASSPGGSIQETQYFGPGTRLLVL.